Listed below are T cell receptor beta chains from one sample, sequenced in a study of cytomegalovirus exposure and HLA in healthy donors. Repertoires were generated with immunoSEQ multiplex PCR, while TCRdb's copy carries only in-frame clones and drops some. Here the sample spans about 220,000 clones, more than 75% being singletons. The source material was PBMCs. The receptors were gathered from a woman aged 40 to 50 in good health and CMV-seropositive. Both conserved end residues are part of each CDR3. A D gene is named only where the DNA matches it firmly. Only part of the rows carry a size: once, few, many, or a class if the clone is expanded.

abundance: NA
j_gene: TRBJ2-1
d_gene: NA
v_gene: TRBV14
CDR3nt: TGTGCCAGCAGCCAAGTCAGGGTGTACAATGAGCAGTTCTTC
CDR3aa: CASSQVRVYNEQFF

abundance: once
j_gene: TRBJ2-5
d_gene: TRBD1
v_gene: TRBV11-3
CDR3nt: TGTGCCAGCAGTAAACGAGGGACAGGGATGGGAGAGACCCAGTACTTC
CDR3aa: CASSKRGTGMGETQYF

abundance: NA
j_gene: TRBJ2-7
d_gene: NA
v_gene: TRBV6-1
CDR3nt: TGTGCCAGCAGTGTACTCTCCACCTACGAGCAGTACTTC
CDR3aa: CASSVLSTYEQYF

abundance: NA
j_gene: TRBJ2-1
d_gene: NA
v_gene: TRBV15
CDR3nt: TGTGCCACCAGCGTCCCGTCGGCGGGTAACAATGAGCAGTTCTTC
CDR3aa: CATSVPSAGNNEQFF

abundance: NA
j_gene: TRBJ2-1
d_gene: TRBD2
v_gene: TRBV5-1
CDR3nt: TGCGCCAGCAGCTCCGGACTAGCGGCGTACAATGAGCAGTTCTTC
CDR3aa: CASSSGLAAYNEQFF

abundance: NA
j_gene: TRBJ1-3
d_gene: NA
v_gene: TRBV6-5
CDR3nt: TGTGCCAGCAGTTACTCTTTGGACAGCTCTGGAAACACCATATATTTT
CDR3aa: CASSYSLDSSGNTIYF

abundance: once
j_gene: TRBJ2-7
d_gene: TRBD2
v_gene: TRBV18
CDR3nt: TGTGCCAGCTCACCACTTGAGCGGGGGACCTACGAGCAGTACTTC
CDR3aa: CASSPLERGTYEQYF

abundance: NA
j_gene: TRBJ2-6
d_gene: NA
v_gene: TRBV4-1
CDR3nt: TGCGCCAGCAGCCAAGAGGGGCATGGGGCCAACGTCCTGACTTTC
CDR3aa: CASSQEGHGANVLTF

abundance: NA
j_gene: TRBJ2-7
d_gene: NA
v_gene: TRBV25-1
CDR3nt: TGTGCCAGCAGTGAATATGGGGGGATACGCGAGCAGTACTTC
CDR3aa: CASSEYGGIREQYF

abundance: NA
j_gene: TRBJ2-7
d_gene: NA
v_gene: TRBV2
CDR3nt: TGTGCCAGCAGTAATCAGCACAGTGCGGGCTACGAGCAGTACTTC
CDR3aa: CASSNQHSAGYEQYF

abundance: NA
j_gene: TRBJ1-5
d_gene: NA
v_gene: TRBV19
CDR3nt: TGTGCCAGTAGTGAGGGAACCTATAGCAATCAGCCCCAGCATTTT
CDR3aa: CASSEGTYSNQPQHF

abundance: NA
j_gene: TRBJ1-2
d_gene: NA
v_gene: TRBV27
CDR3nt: TGTGCCAGCGCTGGACAGACCCATGGCTACACCTTC
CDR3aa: CASAGQTHGYTF

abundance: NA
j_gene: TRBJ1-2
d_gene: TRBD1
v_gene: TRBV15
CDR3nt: TGTGCCACCAGCAGAGAGCACAGGGGAGGTGGCTACACCTTC
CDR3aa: CATSREHRGGGYTF

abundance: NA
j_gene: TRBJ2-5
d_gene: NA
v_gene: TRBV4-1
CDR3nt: TGCGCCAGCAGCCTCTTACTCTACGATGAGCAGTACTTC
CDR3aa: CASSLLLYDEQYF

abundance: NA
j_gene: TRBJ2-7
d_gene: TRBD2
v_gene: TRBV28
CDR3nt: TGTGCCAGCAGTTCCCCCTCAACTAGCGGGGGATACTACGAGCAGTACTTC
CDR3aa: CASSSPSTSGGYYEQYF

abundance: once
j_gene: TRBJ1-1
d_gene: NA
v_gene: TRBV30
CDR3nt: TGTGCCTGGAACAGGGAATTGGACACTGAAGCTTTCTTT
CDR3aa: CAWNRELDTEAFF

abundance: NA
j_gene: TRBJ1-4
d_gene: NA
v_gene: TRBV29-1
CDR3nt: TGCAGCGTTGAAGATGGGCGGTTCAGGGAACTGTTTTTT
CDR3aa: CSVEDGRFRELFF